The 8 T cell receptor beta chains below were found in one sample sequenced in a study of blood T cell repertoires in COVID-19. The table came from immunoSEQ multiplex PCR; TCRdb's copy has only in-frame clones and leaves some out. This table holds roughly 32,000 clones, 85% found once. Specimen: peripheral blood. The receptor source for this set is a man at least 80 years old with active COVID-19.

The gene calls are TRBV4-2 and TRBJ1-1, with D tentatively TRBD1 (5 bases). V dropped 4 bases and J dropped 4 bases, with 16 bases sitting between them. CDR3 length equals 15 residues. Germline lookup yields CDR1 LGHNA and CDR2 YNFKEQ. CDR3 nucleotide sequence: TGTGCCAGCAGCCTTGCCGGGACGGGGGGCACTGAAGCTTTCTTT. Protein product: CASSLAGTGGTEAFF.

This chain uses TRBV7-9 with TRBJ1-4; no clear D. The CDR3 length is 14 residues. V lost 5 bases and J lost 6, with 13 bases in between. Per the germline V gene, CDR1 is SEHNR and CDR2 is FQNEAQ (reference sequence). CDR3 sequence: CASSAGGWDEKLFF. CDR3 sequence (DNA): TGTGCCAGCAGCGCCGGAGGGTGGGATGAAAAACTGTTTTTT. The variable domain in full, with the rest retrieved from reference TRBV7-9 and TRBJ1-4, is DTGVSQNPRHKITKRGQNVTFRCDPISEHNRLYWYRQTLGQGPEFLTYFQNEAQLEKSRLLSDRFSAERPKGSFSTLEIQRTEQGDSAMYLCASSAGGWDEKLFFGSGTQLSVL.

This clone showed up just a few times. CDR3: CATSDNRGRTDTQYF. CDR3 bases: TGTGCCACCAGTGACAACAGGGGACGCACAGATACGCAGTATTTT. This chain joins TRBV24-1 and TRBJ2-3; 7 nucleotides match TRBD1. From germline, CDR1 is KGHDR and CDR2 SFDVKD. Trimming at V came to 4 bases and at J to 1 base, leaving 4 bases not matched to a gene. There are 15 residues in the CDR3.

V is TRBV19 and J is TRBJ1-1; D remains unclear. Germline CDR1 LNHDA, CDR2 SQIVND (reference sequence). The germline V and J ends were trimmed by 3 bases and 6 bases, with 14 bases remaining between them. The CDR3 consists of 14 residues. CDR3 loop: CASSIRPGYAEAFF. CDR3 DNA: TGTGCCAGTAGTATCAGGCCGGGGTACGCTGAAGCTTTCTTT.

CDR3 amino acids: CASSETGGRTEAFF. In DNA, the CDR3 is TGTGCCAGCAGCGAGACAGGGGGCAGAACTGAAGCTTTCTTT. The gene calls are TRBV7-6 and TRBJ1-1, with TRBD1 matching 10 bases. Per the germline V gene, CDR1 is SGHVS and CDR2 is FNYEAQ. After removal of 5 bases from V and 5 bases from J, the junction contained 5 bases not matched to a gene. The CDR3 covers 14 residues.

V gene TRBV7-6 combines with J gene TRBJ2-7, with 10 nucleotides matching TRBD1. The CDR3 is 14 amino acids. Trimming cost V 5 bases and J 4 bases; bases outside gene matches: 5. CDR1 and CDR2 from the germline V gene are SGHVS and FNYEAQ. The CDR3 is CASSKDRGPYEQYF. The CDR3 DNA follows: TGTGCCAGCAGCAAAGACAGGGGGCCTTACGAGCAGTACTTC.

A few counts support this clone. The chain links TRBV7-9 to TRBJ2-7, with unresolved D. Trimming pared 1 base from V and 5 bases from J, leaving 9 bases between. In germline, CDR1 is SEHNR, CDR2 FQNEAQ (reference sequence). There are 13 residues in the CDR3. The CDR3 bases are TGTGCCAGCAGCTTAGTTACAGTCGACGAGCAGTACTTC. As protein: CASSLVTVDEQYF.

This clone was observed a few times. The chain links TRBV7-2 to TRBJ1-5, with D perhaps TRBD1 (6 bases). Deletions cut 4 bases from V and 8 bases from J, with 12 bases between. Germline CDR1 SGHTA, CDR2 FQGNSA. This CDR3 is built from 13 residues. CDR3: CASSSVRGEPQHF. CDR3 in DNA: TGTGCCAGCAGCTCAGTCAGGGGTGAGCCCCAGCATTTT.